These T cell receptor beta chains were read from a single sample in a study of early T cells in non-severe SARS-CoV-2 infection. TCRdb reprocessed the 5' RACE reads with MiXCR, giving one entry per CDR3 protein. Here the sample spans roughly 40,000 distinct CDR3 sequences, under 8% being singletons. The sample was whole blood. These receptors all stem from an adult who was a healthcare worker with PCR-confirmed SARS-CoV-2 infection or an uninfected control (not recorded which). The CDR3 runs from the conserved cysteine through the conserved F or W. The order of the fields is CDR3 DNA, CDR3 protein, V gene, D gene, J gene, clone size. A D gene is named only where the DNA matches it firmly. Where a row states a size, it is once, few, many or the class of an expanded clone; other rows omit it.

TGTGCCAGCAGCTTGCAACGAAGTGAGCAGTTCTTC CASSLQRSEQFF TRBV5-5 NA TRBJ2-1 NA
TGCGCCAGCAGCCCGGGGGACTACCCTGGCCCGTCGACCTGGGAGTACTTC CASSPGDYPGPSTWEYF TRBV5-1 TRBD2 TRBJ2-7 many
TGTGCCAGCAGTCCGGGACAGACTATACGGGGGACCCAGTACTTC CASSPGQTIRGTQYF TRBV6-2/TRBV6-3 TRBD1 TRBJ2-5 many
TGTGCCAGCAGCGAGAGGACTAGCGGGAATTACGAGCAGTACTTC CASSERTSGNYEQYF TRBV2 TRBD2 TRBJ2-7 NA
TGTGCAAGTCGCTTAGAGTGGGCAGATACGCAGTATTTT CASRLEWADTQYF TRBV12-2 NA TRBJ2-3 NA
TGCAGTGCTAGAGATCTCGCGGGAGGGACCTACAATGAGCAGTTCTTC CSARDLAGGTYNEQFF TRBV20-1 TRBD2 TRBJ2-1 many
TGTGCCAGCAGTCTAACTAGAAACACCATATATTTT CASSLTRNTIYF TRBV28 NA TRBJ1-3 many
TGTGCCAGCAGCGTCGGGGAATCGGGAAACACCATATATTTT CASSVGESGNTIYF TRBV9 NA TRBJ1-3 many
TGTGCTAGTGGTTTGTTAGGACTAGCGAAGCACCGGGAGGGTGAGCAGTTCTTC CASGLLGLAKHREGEQFF TRBV12-5 TRBD2 TRBJ2-1 many
TGTGCCAGCAGCCTGGACTGGGGCACTGAAGCTTTCTTT CASSLDWGTEAFF TRBV11-2 NA TRBJ1-1 few
TGCGCCAGCAGCTTGGTTAGCCGTCAAGAGACCCAGTACTTC CASSLVSRQETQYF TRBV5-1 NA TRBJ2-5 many
TGCGCCAGCAGCGAGGGTAGAGACGAGCAGTACTTC CASSEGRDEQYF TRBV5-1 NA TRBJ2-7 many
TGTGCCAGCAGCCGGAGGTACTCCCGGGAAAATGAGCAGTTCTTC CASSRRYSRENEQFF TRBV7-6 NA TRBJ2-1 NA
TGTGCCAGCAGCATTCGCGGGACAGGCTATGGCTACACCTTC CASSIRGTGYGYTF TRBV28 TRBD1 TRBJ1-2 many
TGCAGTGCTAGATACGAGCGGGACTACGAGCAGTACTTC CSARYERDYEQYF TRBV20-1 TRBD2 TRBJ2-7 few
TGCGCCAGCACTACCTACAGGGACAATGAGCAGTTCTTC CASTTYRDNEQFF TRBV5-1 NA TRBJ2-1 many
TGTGCCAGCAGCTTGAGGACGGCCCCCACAGATACGCAGTATTTT CASSLRTAPTDTQYF TRBV5-4 NA TRBJ2-3 NA
TGTGCCAGCAGGGAGACTAGCTACGAGCAGTACTTC CASRETSYEQYF TRBV2 NA TRBJ2-7 many
TGCAGCGCGGGACAGGGGAACACTGAAGCTTTCTTT CSAGQGNTEAFF TRBV29-1 TRBD1 TRBJ1-1 NA
TGTGCCAGCAGCTTCGACAGATTAAGCTACGAGCAGTACTTC CASSFDRLSYEQYF TRBV7-6 NA TRBJ2-7 NA
TGCAGCGTTGGCGCGACAGGAACCCACACTGAAGCTTTCTTT CSVGATGTHTEAFF TRBV29-1 NA TRBJ1-1 few
TGTGCCAGCAGACTAGCGGGAGGATCGGACAATGAGCAGTTCTTC CASRLAGGSDNEQFF TRBV6-6 TRBD2 TRBJ2-1 NA
TGTGCCACCAGCGGACATTTGAGCGGCTCCTACGAGCAGTACTTC CATSGHLSGSYEQYF TRBV15 NA TRBJ2-7 many
TGTGCCAGCAGTTTAGCCGGCGCCCCTCGGGAGCTGTTTTTT CASSLAGAPRELFF TRBV28 NA TRBJ2-2 NA
TGTGCCAGCAGCTCGAGGACAGAGAACACTGAAGCTTTCTTT CASSSRTENTEAFF TRBV7-9 NA TRBJ1-1 few
TGTGCCAGCAGTCCGATCGCCCGGTTAGCCTCTGGGGCCAACGTCCTGACTTTC CASSPIARLASGANVLTF TRBV27 NA TRBJ2-6 many
TGCGCCAGCAGCCAAGTAGGGGCTGGGGTGGAGACCCAGTACTTC CASSQVGAGVETQYF TRBV4-1 NA TRBJ2-5 few
TGTGCCAGCAGCTTAGAACGGGGGAGGGGCACTGAAGCTTTCTTT CASSLERGRGTEAFF TRBV7-2 NA TRBJ1-1 many
TGTGCCAGCAGTTTGGGCTACCGGGACTTTTCCCCCTCCGAGCAGTACTTC CASSLGYRDFSPSEQYF TRBV28 NA TRBJ2-7 many
TGTGCCAGCAGTGGAAGGGGGCTCAATGAGCAGTTCTTC CASSGRGLNEQFF TRBV2 TRBD1 TRBJ2-1 many
TGTGCCAGCGTTCCCGGGGGAGTCAGGGAAAAACTGTTTTTT CASVPGGVREKLFF TRBV28 NA TRBJ1-4 many
TGTGCCTGGGAAAGACTAGCGGGAGGCACAGATACGCAGTATTTT CAWERLAGGTDTQYF TRBV30 TRBD2 TRBJ2-3 many
TGTGCCAGCAGCCAGGGGGGCTACAATGAGCAGTTCTTC CASSQGGYNEQFF TRBV25-1 NA TRBJ2-1 NA
TGTGCCAGCAGTCCAGCGGGTGTCGGGGCGCTCTACGAGCAGTACTTC CASSPAGVGALYEQYF TRBV5-4 NA TRBJ2-7 medium-sized
TGTGCCAGCAGCTTGGTCGGGACGAATGAAAAACTGTTTTTT CASSLVGTNEKLFF TRBV5-5 NA TRBJ1-4 NA
TGTGCCAGCAGTGAGGTGGGACTAGCGGGAGGAGAGCGGTTCTTC CASSEVGLAGGERFF TRBV2 TRBD2 TRBJ2-1 NA
TGTGCCAGCAGCATAGACAGGGTGGGGACTGAAGCTTTCTTT CASSIDRVGTEAFF TRBV11-2 TRBD1 TRBJ1-1 many
TGCGCCAGCAGACCTGCGGGCAGGGGCTCTCAAGAGACCCAGTACTTC CASRPAGRGSQETQYF TRBV4-1 NA TRBJ2-5 many
TGTGCCAGCAGCTTAAGGTTGAGCACTGAAGCTTTCTTT CASSLRLSTEAFF TRBV7-8 NA TRBJ1-1 few
TGTGCCACCATCTTGGGGCTCGGGGATGGCTACACCTTC CATILGLGDGYTF TRBV28 NA TRBJ1-2 many
TGCAGCGTTCGGCTAGCGGGCAATGAGCAGTTCTTC CSVRLAGNEQFF TRBV29-1 TRBD2 TRBJ2-1 NA
TGTGCCAGCAGGGAAGGGAGTAATAATTCACCCCTCCACTTT CASREGSNNSPLHF TRBV2 NA TRBJ1-6 many
TGTGCCACCAGCAGAGCGCATACCTATGGCTACACCTTC CATSRAHTYGYTF TRBV15 NA TRBJ1-2 few
TGCGCCAGCAGCGAGAGACACCTCTACGAGCAGTACTTC CASSERHLYEQYF TRBV4-1 NA TRBJ2-7 NA
TGTGCCAGCAGCTTACGGTCAGCCGCAAACACTGAAGCTTTCTTT CASSLRSAANTEAFF TRBV7-9 NA TRBJ1-1 many
TGTGCCAGCAGTTCATATCAGCGGGAGCAGTTCTTC CASSSYQREQFF TRBV28 NA TRBJ2-1 many
TGTGCCAGCAGCGTAGTGGGTCGGGGGACCTTCGCAGATACGCAGTATTTT CASSVVGRGTFADTQYF TRBV9 NA TRBJ2-3 few
TGTGCCAGTAGTGAACAGGGCACAGATACGCAGTATTTT CASSEQGTDTQYF TRBV19 NA TRBJ2-3 many
TGTGCCAGCAGCCCGCGGGTTGAGCAGTACTTC CASSPRVEQYF TRBV11-2 NA TRBJ2-7 once
TGTGCCACCAGCAGAGATCTGGTCCGCTCCGGCTACACCTTC CATSRDLVRSGYTF TRBV15 NA TRBJ1-2 few
TGTGCCAGCAGCCAAGAAATAAGTCTAAATACGCAGTATTTT CASSQEISLNTQYF TRBV14 NA TRBJ2-3 few
TGTGCCAGCAGCCCGGAGCGGGCCAACTCTGGGGCCAACGTCCTGACTTTC CASSPERANSGANVLTF TRBV3-2 NA TRBJ2-6 many
TGTGCCAGCAGGCGCGGGGGCCGAGCTTTCTTT CASRRGGRAFF TRBV28 NA TRBJ1-1 many
TGTGCCAGAGGGTCTGGTGGTTATCAGCCCCAGCATTTT CARGSGGYQPQHF TRBV6-7 NA TRBJ1-5 many
TGCGCCAGCAGCCCCCTAGCGGACACAGATACGCAGTATTTT CASSPLADTDTQYF TRBV4-1 TRBD2 TRBJ2-3 few
TGCAGCGTTGCTCCGGGGCAAGAGACCCAGTACTTC CSVAPGQETQYF TRBV29-1 NA TRBJ2-5 many
TGCGCCAGCAGCGCGGGACAGCCAAACACAGATACGCAGTATTTT CASSAGQPNTDTQYF TRBV5-1 NA TRBJ2-3 NA
TGTGCCAGCAGCCGAGGGACTAGCGGAAAAGAGACCCAGTACTTC CASSRGTSGKETQYF TRBV3-1 TRBD2 TRBJ2-5 many
TGTGCCACCAGCAGGTACAGGGACCCGAACACTGAAGCTTTCTTT CATSRYRDPNTEAFF TRBV15 NA TRBJ1-1 many
TGCGCCAGCAGCTTGACAGGGGGAAGTGACACTGAAGCTTTCTTT CASSLTGGSDTEAFF TRBV5-1 TRBD1 TRBJ1-1 many